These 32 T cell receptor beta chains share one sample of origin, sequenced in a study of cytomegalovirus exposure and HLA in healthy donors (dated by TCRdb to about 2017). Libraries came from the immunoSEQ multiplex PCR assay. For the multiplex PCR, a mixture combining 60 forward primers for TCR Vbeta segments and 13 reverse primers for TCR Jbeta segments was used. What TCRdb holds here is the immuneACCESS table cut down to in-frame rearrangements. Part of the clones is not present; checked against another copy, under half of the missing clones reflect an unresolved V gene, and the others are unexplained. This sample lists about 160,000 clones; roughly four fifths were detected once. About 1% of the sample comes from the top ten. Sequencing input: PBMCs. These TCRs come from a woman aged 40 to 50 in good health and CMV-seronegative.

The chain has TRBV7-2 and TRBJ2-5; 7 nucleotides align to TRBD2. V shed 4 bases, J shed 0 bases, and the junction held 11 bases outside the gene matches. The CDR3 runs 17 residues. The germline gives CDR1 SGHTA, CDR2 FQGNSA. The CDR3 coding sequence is TGTGCCAGCAGCTCGTCGGTTAGCGGGTTGTACCAAGAGACCCAGTACTTC. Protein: CASSSSVSGLYQETQYF. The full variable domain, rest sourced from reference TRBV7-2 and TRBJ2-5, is GAGVSQSPSNKVTEKGKDVELRCDPISGHTALYWYRQSLGQGLEFLIYFQGNSAPDKSGLPSDRFSAERTGGSVSTLTIQRTQQEDSAVYLCASSSSVSGLYQETQYFGPGTRLLVL.

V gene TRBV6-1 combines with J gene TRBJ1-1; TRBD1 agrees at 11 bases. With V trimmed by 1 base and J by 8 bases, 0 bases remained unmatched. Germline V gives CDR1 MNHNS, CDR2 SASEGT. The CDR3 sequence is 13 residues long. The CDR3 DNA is TGTGCCAGCAGTGAAGGGACAGGGGGCGAAGCTTTCTTT. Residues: CASSEGTGGEAFF.

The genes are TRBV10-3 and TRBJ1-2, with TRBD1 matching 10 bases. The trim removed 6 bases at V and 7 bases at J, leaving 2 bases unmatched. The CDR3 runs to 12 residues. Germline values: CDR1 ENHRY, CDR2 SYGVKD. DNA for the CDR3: TGTGCCATCAGGACAGGGGGCGGTGGCTACACCTTC. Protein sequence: CAIRTGGGGYTF.

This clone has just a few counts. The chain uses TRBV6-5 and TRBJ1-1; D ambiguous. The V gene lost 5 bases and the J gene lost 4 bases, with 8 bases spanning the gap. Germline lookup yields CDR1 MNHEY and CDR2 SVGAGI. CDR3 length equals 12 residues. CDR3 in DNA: TGTGCCAGCAGTGCGGTAGGCACTGAAGCTTTCTTT. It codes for CASSAVGTEAFF.

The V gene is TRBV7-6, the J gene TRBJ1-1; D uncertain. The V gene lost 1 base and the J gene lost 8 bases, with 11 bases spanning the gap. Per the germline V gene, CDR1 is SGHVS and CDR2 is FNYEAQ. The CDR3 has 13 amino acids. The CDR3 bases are TGTGCCAGCAGCTTAGATCGGGGATCCGAAGCTTTCTTT. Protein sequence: CASSLDRGSEAFF.

The CDR3 is CASSFSSLGQGSYEQYF. DNA for the CDR3: TGTGCCAGCAGTTTTAGTAGTTTGGGACAGGGATCCTACGAGCAGTACTTC. The chain recombines TRBV11-2 with TRBJ2-7; 9 bases agree with TRBD1. V lost 6 bases and J lost 1; bases outside the gene matches: 13. CDR3 size: 17 residues. Germline CDR1 SGHAT, CDR2 FQNNGV.

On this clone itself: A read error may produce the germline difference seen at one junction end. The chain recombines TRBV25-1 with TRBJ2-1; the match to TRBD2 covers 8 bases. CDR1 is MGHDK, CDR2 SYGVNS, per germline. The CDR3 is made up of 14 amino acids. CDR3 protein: CASSESGGYSEQFF. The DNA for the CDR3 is TGTGCCAGCAGTGAGTCGGGAGGGTACAGTGAGCAGTTCTTC.

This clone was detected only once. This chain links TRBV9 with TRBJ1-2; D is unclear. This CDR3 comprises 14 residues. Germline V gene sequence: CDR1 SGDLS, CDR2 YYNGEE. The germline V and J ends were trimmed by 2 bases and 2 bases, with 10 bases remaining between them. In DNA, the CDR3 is TGTGCCAGCAGCGTCCGTAACGGGAACTATGGCTACACCTTC. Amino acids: CASSVRNGNYGYTF.

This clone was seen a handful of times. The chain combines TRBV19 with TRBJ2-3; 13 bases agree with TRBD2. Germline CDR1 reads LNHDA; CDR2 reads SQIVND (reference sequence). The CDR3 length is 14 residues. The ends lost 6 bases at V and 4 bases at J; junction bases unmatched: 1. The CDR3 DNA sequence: TGTGCCAGTAGCGGACTAGCGGGGGCAGATACGCAGTATTTT. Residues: CASSGLAGADTQYF.

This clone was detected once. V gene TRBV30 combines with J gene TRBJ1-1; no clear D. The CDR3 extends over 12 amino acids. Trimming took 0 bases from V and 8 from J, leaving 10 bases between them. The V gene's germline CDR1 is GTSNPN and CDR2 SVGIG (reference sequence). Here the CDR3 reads CAWSVLAGEAFF. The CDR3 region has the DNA TGTGCCTGGAGTGTACTGGCGGGAGAAGCTTTCTTT.

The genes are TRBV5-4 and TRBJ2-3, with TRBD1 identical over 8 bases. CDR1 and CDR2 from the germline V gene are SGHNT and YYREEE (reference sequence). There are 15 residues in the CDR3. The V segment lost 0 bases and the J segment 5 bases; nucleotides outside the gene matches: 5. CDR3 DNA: TGTGCCAGCAGCTTGGAGGGCAGGGGGCAAGATACGCAGTATTTT. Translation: CASSLEGRGQDTQYF.

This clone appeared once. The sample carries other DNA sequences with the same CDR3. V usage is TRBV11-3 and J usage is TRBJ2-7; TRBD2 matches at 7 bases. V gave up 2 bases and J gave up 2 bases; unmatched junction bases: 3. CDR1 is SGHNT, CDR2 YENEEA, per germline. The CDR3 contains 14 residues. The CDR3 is CASSLRLAAYEQYF. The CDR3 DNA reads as TGTGCCAGCAGCTTACGCCTAGCGGCCTACGAGCAGTACTTC.

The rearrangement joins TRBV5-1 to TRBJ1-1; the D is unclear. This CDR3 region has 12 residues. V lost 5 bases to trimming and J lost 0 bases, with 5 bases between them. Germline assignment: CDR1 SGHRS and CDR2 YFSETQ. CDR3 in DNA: TGCGCCAGCAGTCAGGTGAACACTGAAGCTTTCTTT. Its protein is CASSQVNTEAFF. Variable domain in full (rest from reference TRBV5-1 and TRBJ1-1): KAGVTQTPRYLIKTRGQQVTLSCSPISGHRSVSWYQQTPGQGLQFLFEYFSETQRNKGNFPGRFSGRQFSNSRSEMNVSTLELGDSALYLCASSQVNTEAFFGQGTRLTVV.

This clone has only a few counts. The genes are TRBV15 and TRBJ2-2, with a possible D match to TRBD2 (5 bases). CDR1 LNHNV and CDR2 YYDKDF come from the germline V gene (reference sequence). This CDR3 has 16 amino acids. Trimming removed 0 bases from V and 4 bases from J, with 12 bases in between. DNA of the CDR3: TGTGCCACCAGCAGAGATCGGGGTACGGGCACCGGGGAGCTGTTTTTT. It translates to CATSRDRGTGTGELFF.

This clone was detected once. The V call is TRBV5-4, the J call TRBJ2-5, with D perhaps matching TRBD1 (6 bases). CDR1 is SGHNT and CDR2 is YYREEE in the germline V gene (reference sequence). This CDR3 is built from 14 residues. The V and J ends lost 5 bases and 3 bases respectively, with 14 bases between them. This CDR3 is CASSSPRTEETQYF. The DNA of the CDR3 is TGTGCCAGCAGTTCCCCGCGGACAGAAGAGACCCAGTACTTC.

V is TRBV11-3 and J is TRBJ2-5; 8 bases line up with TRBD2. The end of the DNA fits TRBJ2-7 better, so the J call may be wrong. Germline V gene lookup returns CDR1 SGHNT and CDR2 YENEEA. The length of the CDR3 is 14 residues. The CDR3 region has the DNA TGTGCCAGCAGCTTAGCGGGAGGGCCTTACGAGCAGTACTTC. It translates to CASSLAGGPYEQYF.

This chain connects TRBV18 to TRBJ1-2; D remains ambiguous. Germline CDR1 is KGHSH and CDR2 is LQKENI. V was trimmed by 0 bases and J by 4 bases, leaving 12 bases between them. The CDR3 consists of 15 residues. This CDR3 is CASSPPEGLAYGYTF. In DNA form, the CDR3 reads TGTGCCAGCTCACCACCAGAGGGTTTGGCCTATGGCTACACCTTC. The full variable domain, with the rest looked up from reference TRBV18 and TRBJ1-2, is NAGVMQNPRHLVRRRGQEARLRCSPMKGHSHVYWYRQLPEEGLKFMVYLQKENIIDESGMPKERFSAEFPKEGPSILRIQQVVRGDSAAYFCASSPPEGLAYGYTFGSGTRLTVV.

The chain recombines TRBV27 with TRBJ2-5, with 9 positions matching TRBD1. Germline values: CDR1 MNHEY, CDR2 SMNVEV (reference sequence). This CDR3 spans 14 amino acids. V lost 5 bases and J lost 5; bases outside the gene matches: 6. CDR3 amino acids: CASSPWTGDETQYF. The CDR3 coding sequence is TGTGCCAGCAGTCCGTGGACAGGGGACGAGACCCAGTACTTC.

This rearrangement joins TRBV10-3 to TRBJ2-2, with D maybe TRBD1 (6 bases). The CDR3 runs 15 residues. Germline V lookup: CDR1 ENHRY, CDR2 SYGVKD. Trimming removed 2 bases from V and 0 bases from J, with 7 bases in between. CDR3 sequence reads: CAISEGGSNTGELFF. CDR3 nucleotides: TGTGCCATCAGTGAGGGGGGCTCGAACACCGGGGAGCTGTTTTTT.

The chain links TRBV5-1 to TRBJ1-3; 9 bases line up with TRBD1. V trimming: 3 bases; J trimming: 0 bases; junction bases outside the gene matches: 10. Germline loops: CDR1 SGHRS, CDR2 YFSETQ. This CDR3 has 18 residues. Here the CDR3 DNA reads TGCGCCAGCAGCTCCACTGCGGACAGGGGTTACTCTGGAAACACCATATATTTT. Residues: CASSSTADRGYSGNTIYF.

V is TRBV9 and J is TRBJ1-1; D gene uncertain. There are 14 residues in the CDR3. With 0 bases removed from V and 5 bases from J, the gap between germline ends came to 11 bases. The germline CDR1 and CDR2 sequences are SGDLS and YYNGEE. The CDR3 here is CASSVGRSRTEAFF. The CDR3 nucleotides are TGTGCCAGCAGCGTAGGAAGGTCGAGGACTGAAGCTTTCTTT.

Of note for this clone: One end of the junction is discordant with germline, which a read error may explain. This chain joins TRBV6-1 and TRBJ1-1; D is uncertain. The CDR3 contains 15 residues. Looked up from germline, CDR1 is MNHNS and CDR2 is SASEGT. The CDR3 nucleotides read TGTACCAGCAGTCCGAGTCTCGGAGGGAGCACTGAAGCTTTCTTT. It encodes CTSSPSLGGSTEAFF.

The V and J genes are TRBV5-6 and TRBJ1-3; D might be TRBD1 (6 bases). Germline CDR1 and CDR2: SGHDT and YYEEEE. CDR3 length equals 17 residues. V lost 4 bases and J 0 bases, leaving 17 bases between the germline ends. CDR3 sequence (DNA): TGTGCCAGCAGCACGTACAGGGAGTTCCCCTCTGGAAACACCATATATTTT. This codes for CASSTYREFPSGNTIYF.

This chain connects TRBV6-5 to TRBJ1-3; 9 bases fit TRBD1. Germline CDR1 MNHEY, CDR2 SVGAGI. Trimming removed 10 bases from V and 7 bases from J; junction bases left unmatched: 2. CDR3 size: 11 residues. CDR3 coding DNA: TGTGCCAATGGACAGGGGAACACCATATATTTT. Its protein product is CANGQGNTIYF.

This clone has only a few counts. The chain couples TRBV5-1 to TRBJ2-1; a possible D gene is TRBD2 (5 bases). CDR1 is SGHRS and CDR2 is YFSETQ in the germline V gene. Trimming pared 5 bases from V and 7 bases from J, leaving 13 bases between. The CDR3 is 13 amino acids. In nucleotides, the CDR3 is TGCGCCAGCAGACAGAGGGCGGAAAATGAGCAGTTCTTC. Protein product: CASRQRAENEQFF.

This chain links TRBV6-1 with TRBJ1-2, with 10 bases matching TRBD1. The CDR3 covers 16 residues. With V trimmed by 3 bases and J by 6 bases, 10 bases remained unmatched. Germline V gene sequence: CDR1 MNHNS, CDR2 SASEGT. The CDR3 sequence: CASSDLGQGERNGYTF. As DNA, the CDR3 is TGTGCCAGCAGTGATTTAGGACAGGGGGAAAGGAATGGCTACACCTTC.

DNA for the CDR3: TGTGCCAGCAGTAGGCAGGGGGCGAACACTGAAGCTTTCTTT. This codes for CASSRQGANTEAFF. The chain carries TRBV6-1 and TRBJ1-1; 8 bases match TRBD1. V lost 5 bases to trimming and J lost 1 base; unmatched junction nucleotides: 3. The CDR3 sequence is 14 residues long. The germline CDR1 and CDR2 sequences are MNHNS and SASEGT.

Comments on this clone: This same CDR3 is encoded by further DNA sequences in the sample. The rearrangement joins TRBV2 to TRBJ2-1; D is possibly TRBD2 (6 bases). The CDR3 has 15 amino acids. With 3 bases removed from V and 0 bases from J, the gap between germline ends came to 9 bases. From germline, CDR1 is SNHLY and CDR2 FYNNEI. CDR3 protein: CASSEEGSSYNEQFF. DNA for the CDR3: TGTGCCAGCAGTGAGGAGGGTAGCTCCTACAATGAGCAGTTCTTC.

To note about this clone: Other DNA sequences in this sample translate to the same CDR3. CDR3 region: CASRRTGTDTQYF. CDR3 nucleotide sequence: TGTGCCAGCCGCCGGACAGGGACAGATACGCAGTATTTT. The chain carries TRBV27 and TRBJ2-3, with 8 nucleotides matching TRBD1. V trimming: 8 bases; J trimming: 3 bases; junction bases outside the gene matches: 4. The germline gives CDR1 MNHEY, CDR2 SMNVEV (reference sequence). The CDR3 totals 13 residues.

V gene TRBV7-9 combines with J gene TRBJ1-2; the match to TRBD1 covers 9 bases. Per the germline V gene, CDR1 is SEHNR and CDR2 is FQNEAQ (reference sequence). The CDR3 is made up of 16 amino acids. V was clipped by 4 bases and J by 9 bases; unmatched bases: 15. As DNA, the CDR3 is TGTGCCAGCAGCTCAGTCACCAACGGGACAGGGATAAGCTACACCTTC. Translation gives CASSSVTNGTGISYTF.

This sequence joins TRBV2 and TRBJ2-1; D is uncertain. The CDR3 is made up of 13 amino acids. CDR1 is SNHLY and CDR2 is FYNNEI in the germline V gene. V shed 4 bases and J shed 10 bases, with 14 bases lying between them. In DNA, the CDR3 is TGTGCCAGCAGTGGAGGCCTCAGTGTCGAGCAGTTCTTC. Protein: CASSGGLSVEQFF.

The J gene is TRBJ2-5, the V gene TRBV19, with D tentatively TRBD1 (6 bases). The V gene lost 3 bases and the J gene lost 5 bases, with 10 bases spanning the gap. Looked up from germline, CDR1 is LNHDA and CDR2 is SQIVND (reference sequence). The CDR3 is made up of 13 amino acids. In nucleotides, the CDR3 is TGTGCCAGTAGTATCAGGGGTTGGGAGACCCAGTACTTC. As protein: CASSIRGWETQYF.